This TCR beta chain was documented in a study of blood T cells in healthy people across ages. The CDR3 is 14 residues long. Germline V gene data show CDR1 as SGHAT and CDR2 as FQNNGV. The V end was cut by 5 bases, the J end by 5 bases, with 13 bases between. This clonotype has only a few counts. A minimum of 7 million PBMCs was isolated per sample. RNA extraction gave at least 5 micrograms of total RNA per sample. With a J-beta primer mix and a sample-barcoded 5' primer, a second PCR ran 7 to 11 cycles. TCRdb re-analysed the 5' RACE reads in MiXCR, keeping a single row per CDR3 protein. This sample has roughly 500,000 distinct CDR3 sequences, with nearly 25% found just once. In addition, the sample was reused for a study of T cells of mothers and their children.

The rearrangement uses TRBV11-2 and TRBJ1-5; tentatively, D is TRBD1 (5 bases). The sequence was collected from a boy aged 5-17 years in good health. Sequenced input: blood. DNA of the CDR3: TGTGCCAGCAGCCCACTCACGGGGCATCAGCCCCAGCATTTT. This codes for CASSPLTGHQPQHF.